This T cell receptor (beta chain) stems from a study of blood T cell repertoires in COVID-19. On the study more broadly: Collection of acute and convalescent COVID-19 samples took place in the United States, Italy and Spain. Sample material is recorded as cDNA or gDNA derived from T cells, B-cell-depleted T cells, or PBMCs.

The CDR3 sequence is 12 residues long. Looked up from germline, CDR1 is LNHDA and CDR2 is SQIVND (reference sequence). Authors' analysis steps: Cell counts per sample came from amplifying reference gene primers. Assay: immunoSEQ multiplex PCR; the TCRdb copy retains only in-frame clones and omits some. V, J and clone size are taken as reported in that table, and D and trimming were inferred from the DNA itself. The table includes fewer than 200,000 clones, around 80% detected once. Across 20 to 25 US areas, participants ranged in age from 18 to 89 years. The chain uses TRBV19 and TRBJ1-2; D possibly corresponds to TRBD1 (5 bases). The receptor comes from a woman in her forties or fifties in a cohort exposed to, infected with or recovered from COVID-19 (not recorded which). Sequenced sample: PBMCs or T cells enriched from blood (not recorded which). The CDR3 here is CAVLTGNYGYTF. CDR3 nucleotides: TGTGCGGTCCTAACAGGCAACTATGGCTACACCTTC.